The clone carrying this TCR beta chain was detected ten times or more. The target antigen is unknown. The CDR3 contains 19 residues. Germline trimming cut 4 bases from V and 4 bases from J; bases unmatched to any gene: 14. Germline V gene lookup returns CDR1 MNHEY and CDR2 SMNVEV (reference sequence). TCRdb processed the 5' RACE reads anew with MiXCR; each CDR3 protein has one entry. The sample lists under 200,000 distinct CDR3 sequences, around 7% seen once, with approximately 2.5% in the top ten. These data originate in a study of T cells after yellow fever vaccination. Findings of the study overall: There was a small share of clonotypes that showed up in both the CD4 and CD8 compartments. Post-booster repertoires contained most primary-vaccination clones again (96% CD4, about 90% CD8).

This specimen was CD4+ T cells sorted from PBMCs, taken more than 4 days after the first yellow fever vaccination. The sequence derives from a man younger than 35 who received the YFV17D yellow fever vaccine. This sequence joins TRBV27 and TRBJ2-1; 12 bases are shared with TRBD2. The CDR3 DNA reads TGTGCCAGCAGTTCCCAACTAGCGGGGGGCCAATACCGATACAATGAGCAGTTCTTC. Translating gives CASSSQLAGGQYRYNEQFF.